This TCR beta chain is drawn from a study of cytomegalovirus exposure and HLA in healthy donors. About the study: Clustering assigned about 80% of the approximately 400 genotyped donors to the Caucasian-associated ancestry cluster.

A multiplex PCR was run with 60 Vbeta primers and 13 Jbeta primers. Original analysis: Unique TCR beta chains numbered roughly 84 million in a later analysis, with roughly 11 million shared. Repertoires were generated with immunoSEQ multiplex PCR, while TCRdb's copy carries only in-frame clones and drops some. That table gives V, J and clone size, and the DNA gave D and trimming. The table has about 200,000 clones, 87% seen once; the top ten hold about 1.1%. In this sample, this clone turned up once. As yet, its antigen is unknown. General study findings and limits: Associated with cytomegalovirus, according to the listing, were 150 to 200 TCR beta chains. Several of the most significant clusters appeared linked to common viral pathogens, based on a later analysis.

Trimming removed 5 bases from V and 6 bases from J; junction bases left unmatched: 13. This CDR3 comprises 15 residues. Germline assignment: CDR1 SGHNT and CDR2 YYREEE (reference sequence). The specimen sequenced was PBMCs. This clonotype originated in a boy aged 2 to 9 in good health and CMV-seronegative. V and J are TRBV5-4 and TRBJ1-1; 7 bases agree with TRBD1. This chain's CDR3 is CASRPGTAWISEAFF. For the CDR3, the DNA is TGTGCCAGCAGGCCTGGGACAGCGTGGATATCTGAAGCTTTCTTT.